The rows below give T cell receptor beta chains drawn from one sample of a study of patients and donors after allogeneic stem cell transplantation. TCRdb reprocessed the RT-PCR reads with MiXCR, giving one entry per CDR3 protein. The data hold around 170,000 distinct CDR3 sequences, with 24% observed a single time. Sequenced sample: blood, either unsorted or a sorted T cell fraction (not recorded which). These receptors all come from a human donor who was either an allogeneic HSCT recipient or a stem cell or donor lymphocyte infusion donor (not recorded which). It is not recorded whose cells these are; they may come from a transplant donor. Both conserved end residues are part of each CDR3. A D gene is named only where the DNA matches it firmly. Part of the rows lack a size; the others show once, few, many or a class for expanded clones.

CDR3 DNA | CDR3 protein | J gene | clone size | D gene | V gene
TGCAGTGCTTGTCCTGTCAACTATGGCTACACCTTC | CSACPVNYGYTF | TRBJ1-2 | few | . | TRBV20-1
TGCGCCAGCAGCCGAGCCACGGCAGGGCATCTGAACACTGAAGCTTTCTTT | CASSRATAGHLNTEAFF | TRBJ1-1 | medium-sized | . | TRBV4-1
TGCGCCTCAACCGGGGGGACGAACACCGGGGAGCTGTTTTTT | CASTGGTNTGELFF | TRBJ2-2 | . | TRBD2 | TRBV5-1
TGCGCCAGCAGCGCCTCATACAGGATAAGGAGCTATGGCTACACCTTC | CASSASYRIRSYGYTF | TRBJ1-2 | few | . | TRBV5-1
TGCGCCAGCAGCTTGGTTCCCGGGACAGGGCCCGGCTACACCTTC | CASSLVPGTGPGYTF | TRBJ1-2 | many | TRBD1 | TRBV5-1
TGCAGTGCTTGGGACTATATGGGGCAGTTCTTC | CSAWDYMGQFF | TRBJ2-1 | . | TRBD2 | TRBV20-1
TGTGCCAGCAGCTTACCCTGGCAGGGAGCCTACAATGAGCAGTTCTTC | CASSLPWQGAYNEQFF | TRBJ2-1 | . | . | TRBV7-9
TGTGCCAGCGGCTTCACCGGGGAGCTGTTTTTT | CASGFTGELFF | TRBJ2-2 | few | . | TRBV6-5
TGTGCCAGCAGTGACGGGGGCGCTTCAACTTCCTATGGCTACACCTTC | CASSDGGASTSYGYTF | TRBJ1-2 | many | . | TRBV25-1
TGCGCCAGCAGCTTTCGGCTAGTTACCCATGAGCAGTTCTTC | CASSFRLVTHEQFF | TRBJ2-1 | . | . | TRBV5-1
TGCAGTGCTTACCAGCCGGGCTACCCGGAAGCTTTCTTT | CSAYQPGYPEAFF | TRBJ1-1 | . | . | TRBV20-1
TGTGCCAGCAGCTTAGGGATGGCGAGGCCCCAGCATTTT | CASSLGMARPQHF | TRBJ1-5 | many | . | TRBV7-2
TGTGCCAGCAGTTTTTCAGGGGCTCGTGGCTACACCTTC | CASSFSGARGYTF | TRBJ1-2 | . | . | TRBV6-5
TGCGCCAGCAGCTTGGCTGTAATAAAGGGCACTGAAGCTTTCTTT | CASSLAVIKGTEAFF | TRBJ1-1 | . | . | TRBV5-1
TGTGCCAGCAGCCATCGTGCAGGAGAGAAGCATGGCTACACCTTC | CASSHRAGEKHGYTF | TRBJ1-2 | . | . | TRBV3-1
TGTGCCTGGAGTCGAGTTCACACTGAAGCTTTCTTT | CAWSRVHTEAFF | TRBJ1-1 | once | . | TRBV30
TGTGCCAGCAGCTTCCTAGACACGCGACCTGATGAGCAGTTCTTC | CASSFLDTRPDEQFF | TRBJ2-1 | . | . | TRBV25-1
TGTGCCAGCAGCCAAGTGGGGGCAGTCTCAGATACGCAGTATTTT | CASSQVGAVSDTQYF | TRBJ2-3 | . | . | TRBV4-2
TGTGCCAGCAGTTTAGGGCGGGAGAACACTGAAGCTTTCTTT | CASSLGRENTEAFF | TRBJ1-1 | many | . | TRBV12-3/TRBV12-4
TGTGCCAGCAGCGCCCTACAGGGAGGAGTCTACGAGCAGTACTTC | CASSALQGGVYEQYF | TRBJ2-7 | . | . | TRBV6-6
TGTGCCAGCAGCCGTAGGCACTCTGGGGCCAACGTCCTGACTTTC | CASSRRHSGANVLTF | TRBJ2-6 | . | . | TRBV11-2
TGCGCCAGCAGCTTGGAACGTTTACCCCTCCACTTT | CASSLERLPLHF | TRBJ1-6 | . | . | TRBV5-1
TGTGCCAGCAGTTTTTCGAGGAGACTAGCGGGACCTACCCGGGAGCTGTTTTTT | CASSFSRRLAGPTRELFF | TRBJ2-2 | . | TRBD2 | TRBV12-3/TRBV12-4
TGCGCCAGCAGACAGGGGGACCAAGAGACCCAGTACTTC | CASRQGDQETQYF | TRBJ2-5 | . | TRBD1 | TRBV5-1
TGTGCCAGCAGTGGGACGGGAAATCAGCCCCAGCATTTT | CASSGTGNQPQHF | TRBJ1-5 | few | . | TRBV12-3/TRBV12-4
TGTGCCAGCCACAGGGCCCTGAAGGCCCAGCATTTT | CASHRALKAQHF | TRBJ1-5 | few | . | TRBV27
TGTGCCAGCAGTTACTCGGACAGATCCGGCACTGAAGCTTTCTTT | CASSYSDRSGTEAFF | TRBJ1-1 | . | . | TRBV6-5
TGTGCCAGCAGCTTTTGGGGGGGTGGCACAGATACGCAGTATTTT | CASSFWGGGTDTQYF | TRBJ2-3 | few | TRBD2 | TRBV11-2